What follows describes a single TCR beta chain. Evenly divided among several immunoSEQ plates was the genomic DNA of each subset. TCRdb's table, derived via immunoSEQ multiplex PCR, lists solely in-frame clones and lacks some. The profile shows a few million clones, 93% of them singletons. The data were taken from a study of shared clonotypes between healthy human individuals. This CDR3 contains 14 residues. The V and J ends lost 2 bases and 5 bases, in that order; junction bases with no gene match: 3. Germline V lookup: CDR1 MNHEY, CDR2 SMNVEV (reference sequence). Division of CD4+ cells produced a CD45RA+ naive subset and a CD45RA-negative memory subset.

Material: naive CD4+ T cells from PBMCs. Documented subset: CD45RA+ positively selected. This chain joins TRBV27 and TRBJ2-5, with TRBD2 matching 9 bases. The clonotype comes from a man between 18 and 29 years old in good health. Some clones in this sample may be carry-over from other donors' samples. The CDR3 loop is CASSLLSGRETQYF. CDR3 nucleotides: TGTGCCAGCAGTTTACTCAGCGGGAGGGAGACCCAGTACTTC.